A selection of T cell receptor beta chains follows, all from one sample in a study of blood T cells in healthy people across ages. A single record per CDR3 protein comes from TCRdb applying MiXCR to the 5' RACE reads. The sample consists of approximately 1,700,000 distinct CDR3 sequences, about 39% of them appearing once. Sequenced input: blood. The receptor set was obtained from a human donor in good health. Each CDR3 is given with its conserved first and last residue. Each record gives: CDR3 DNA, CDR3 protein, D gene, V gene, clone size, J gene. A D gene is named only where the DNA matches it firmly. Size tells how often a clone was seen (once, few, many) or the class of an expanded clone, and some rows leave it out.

DNA: TGTGCCAGCAGCTTAAGGATGGAAGGCTATGGCTACACCTTC; CDR3: CASSLRMEGYGYTF; D: .; V: TRBV7-2; size: few; J: TRBJ1-2
DNA: TGTGCCAGCAGCTTAGTGGTCAGCGGTCATTCACCCCTCCACTTT; CDR3: CASSLVVSGHSPLHF; D: .; V: TRBV7-2; size: .; J: TRBJ1-6
DNA: TGTGCCAGCAGCCCAGGGGCGTGGTCCGGGGCCAACGTCCTGACTTTC; CDR3: CASSPGAWSGANVLTF; D: .; V: TRBV7-2; size: .; J: TRBJ2-6
DNA: TGCAGTGCTCCCCGGGCAGGGGTGAGGAATGAGCAGTTCTTC; CDR3: CSAPRAGVRNEQFF; D: .; V: TRBV20-1; size: few; J: TRBJ2-1
DNA: TGTGCCAGCAGCTTGGTGCCAGGGGGAGGCGAGCAGTACTTC; CDR3: CASSLVPGGGEQYF; D: .; V: TRBV5-5; size: .; J: TRBJ2-7
DNA: TGTGCCAGCAGCCGAGGGACAGGGGGGGACTCTGGGGCCAACGTCCTGACTTTC; CDR3: CASSRGTGGDSGANVLTF; D: TRBD1; V: TRBV11-3; size: .; J: TRBJ2-6
DNA: TGTGCCAGCAGCTCGGCGGGACAGGGAGTCCGTGGCTACACCTTC; CDR3: CASSSAGQGVRGYTF; D: TRBD1; V: TRBV7-3; size: .; J: TRBJ1-2
DNA: TGTGCCAGCAGCGTAAGCGGACTAGCGGGGGTAGAGACCCAGTACTTC; CDR3: CASSVSGLAGVETQYF; D: TRBD2; V: TRBV9; size: .; J: TRBJ2-5
DNA: TGTGCCAGCAGCCCTGGGACAGGGGGCCCGGAGACCCAGTACTTC; CDR3: CASSPGTGGPETQYF; D: TRBD1; V: TRBV11-1; size: .; J: TRBJ2-5
DNA: TGTGCCAGCAGCCAGAACACAGGGGGTGGGAATGAGCAGTTCTTC; CDR3: CASSQNTGGGNEQFF; D: TRBD1; V: TRBV11-2; size: .; J: TRBJ2-1
DNA: TGCAGTGCACCAGGACAGGGAGGTACTAATGAAAAACTGTTTTTT; CDR3: CSAPGQGGTNEKLFF; D: TRBD1; V: TRBV20-1; size: .; J: TRBJ1-4
DNA: TGCAGTGCTAGAGGGGGGGATGTCGCCTATGGCTACACCTTC; CDR3: CSARGGDVAYGYTF; D: .; V: TRBV20-1; size: .; J: TRBJ1-2
DNA: TGTGCCAGCAGCCAAGGGACAGGGGGCGCTGGGGCCAACGTCCTGACTTTC; CDR3: CASSQGTGGAGANVLTF; D: TRBD1; V: TRBV4-2; size: .; J: TRBJ2-6
DNA: TGCAGTGCTACAGGGCAAATCGACGAGCAGTACTTC; CDR3: CSATGQIDEQYF; D: .; V: TRBV20-1; size: .; J: TRBJ2-7
DNA: TGTGCCACCAGCAGCCGGTCCAGAGACTACGAGCAGTACTTC; CDR3: CATSSRSRDYEQYF; D: .; V: TRBV15; size: .; J: TRBJ2-7
DNA: TGTGCCAGCAGCTTAATCGTATGGGGTGGGAAAAACACTGAAGCTTTCTTT; CDR3: CASSLIVWGGKNTEAFF; D: .; V: TRBV7-6; size: once; J: TRBJ1-1
DNA: TGCAGTGCTAGGGGGCGGGCCCTAGACGTCCTGACTTTC; CDR3: CSARGRALDVLTF; D: .; V: TRBV20-1; size: .; J: TRBJ2-6
DNA: TGTGCCATCACCCCGGGACAGGGGTCCTATGGCTACACCTTC; CDR3: CAITPGQGSYGYTF; D: TRBD1; V: TRBV10-3; size: few; J: TRBJ1-2
DNA: TGCGCCAGCAGCTCATGGGGGGACAGGGGCGGCTACACCTTC; CDR3: CASSSWGDRGGYTF; D: TRBD1; V: TRBV5-1; size: once; J: TRBJ1-2
DNA: TGTGCCAGCAGCTTATCTTCAGGCTCTGCAACTAATGAAAAACTGTTTTTT; CDR3: CASSLSSGSATNEKLFF; D: .; V: TRBV7-9; size: .; J: TRBJ1-4
DNA: TGTGCCAGCAGCATTCGACTAACTCCTACAGATACGCAGTATTTT; CDR3: CASSIRLTPTDTQYF; D: .; V: TRBV7-2; size: .; J: TRBJ2-3
DNA: TGCGCCAGCAGCTTATTCACAGGTGGGGCCTACAATGAGCAGTTCTTC; CDR3: CASSLFTGGAYNEQFF; D: .; V: TRBV5-1; size: once; J: TRBJ2-1
DNA: TGTGCCAGCAGCCGTCTAGCGGGAGCATTACGGGCCTACGAGCAGTACTTC; CDR3: CASSRLAGALRAYEQYF; D: TRBD2; V: TRBV3-1; size: .; J: TRBJ2-7
DNA: TGTGCCAGCAGCGAAAGGGCGAGGTCCTACGAGCAGTACTTC; CDR3: CASSERARSYEQYF; D: .; V: TRBV9; size: .; J: TRBJ2-7
DNA: TGCAGCGTGGGGGGATATATGGAGACCCAGTACTTC; CDR3: CSVGGYMETQYF; D: .; V: TRBV29-1; size: .; J: TRBJ2-5
DNA: TGTGCCATCAGTACTAGCGGGGGTCAAGAGACCCAGTACTTC; CDR3: CAISTSGGQETQYF; D: TRBD2; V: TRBV10-3; size: .; J: TRBJ2-5
DNA: TGTGCCAGCAGCTTAGGGGATGAGGGGTCGTACTATGGCTACACCTTC; CDR3: CASSLGDEGSYYGYTF; D: .; V: TRBV13; size: few; J: TRBJ1-2
DNA: TGTGCCACCAGCAGAGATGAAGTTATCTCGGAGTTCTTC; CDR3: CATSRDEVISEFF; D: .; V: TRBV15; size: .; J: TRBJ2-1
DNA: TGTGCCAGCAGTGGGGGACTAGCGCAGTATTACGAGCAGTACTTC; CDR3: CASSGGLAQYYEQYF; D: TRBD2; V: TRBV6-1; size: .; J: TRBJ2-7
DNA: TGCAGCGCCCGATATGGGGGCACAGATACGCAGTATTTT; CDR3: CSARYGGTDTQYF; D: .; V: TRBV29-1; size: .; J: TRBJ2-3
DNA: TGTGTCAGCAGTGATTCGTCGCCCCGCACAGATACGCAGTATTTT; CDR3: CVSSDSSPRTDTQYF; D: .; V: TRBV6-1; size: .; J: TRBJ2-3
DNA: TGCGCCAGCAGCTCTCAGGGGGGGAGAGACACCGGGGAGCTGTTTTTT; CDR3: CASSSQGGRDTGELFF; D: .; V: TRBV4-1; size: .; J: TRBJ2-2
DNA: TGTGCCAGCAGCCGCATAGCCGGACAGGGGGCCTACGAGCAGTACTTC; CDR3: CASSRIAGQGAYEQYF; D: TRBD1; V: TRBV28; size: .; J: TRBJ2-7
DNA: TGTGCCAGCAGTTTCGGTGTAGTCTCCTACAATGAGCAGTTCTTC; CDR3: CASSFGVVSYNEQFF; D: .; V: TRBV12-3/TRBV12-4; size: few; J: TRBJ2-1
DNA: TGTGCCAGCAGTAGCCTCCCCCCGCCAGATACGCAGTATTTT; CDR3: CASSSLPPPDTQYF; D: .; V: TRBV6-4; size: .; J: TRBJ2-3
DNA: TGCAGCGTGGTTTCCGGGACTCCCTACAATGAGCAGTTCTTC; CDR3: CSVVSGTPYNEQFF; D: .; V: TRBV29-1; size: .; J: TRBJ2-1
DNA: TGTGCCAGCAGCTCTGGGGGGGGCTCCTATGGCTACACCTTC; CDR3: CASSSGGGSYGYTF; D: .; V: TRBV7-2; size: .; J: TRBJ1-2
DNA: TGTGCCAGCAGCTTGGGGCCTTCGGGGGGGACTGAAGCTTTCTTT; CDR3: CASSLGPSGGTEAFF; D: .; V: TRBV7-2; size: .; J: TRBJ1-1
DNA: TGCGCCAGCAGCCCGCAGCGGGGGGATAGTGAGACCCAGTACTTC; CDR3: CASSPQRGDSETQYF; D: TRBD2; V: TRBV4-3; size: few; J: TRBJ2-5
DNA: TGCGCCAGCAGCCCAGGAGGGACAGGGGGCTCTAGCGAGCAGTACTTC; CDR3: CASSPGGTGGSSEQYF; D: TRBD1; V: TRBV4-3; size: .; J: TRBJ2-7
DNA: TGCGCCAGCAGGGAGGGAAGCTATGGCTACACCTTC; CDR3: CASREGSYGYTF; D: .; V: TRBV5-1; size: few; J: TRBJ1-2
DNA: TGTGCCAGCACCGAAATTCAAGCAACTAATGAAAAACTGTTTTTT; CDR3: CASTEIQATNEKLFF; D: .; V: TRBV6-6; size: .; J: TRBJ1-4
DNA: TGTGCCAGCAGCCCCAGCGGGAGTGCCGCAGATACGCAGTATTTT; CDR3: CASSPSGSAADTQYF; D: TRBD2; V: TRBV7-2; size: .; J: TRBJ2-3
DNA: TGTGCCAGCAGCCTAAGGACACTGCAGGCGGGACGAGGAAACACCATATATTTT; CDR3: CASSLRTLQAGRGNTIYF; D: .; V: TRBV7-9; size: .; J: TRBJ1-3
DNA: TGCGCCAGCGGTCGACTAGCGGGGATCACCGGGGAGCTGTTTTTT; CDR3: CASGRLAGITGELFF; D: TRBD2; V: TRBV4-3; size: few; J: TRBJ2-2
DNA: TGCAGTGCCCCGAAGGGGGGGGCAGATACGCAGTATTTT; CDR3: CSAPKGGADTQYF; D: .; V: TRBV20-1; size: .; J: TRBJ2-3
DNA: TGCGCCAGCAACTACGGACAGGGGACCTACAATGAGCAGTTCTTC; CDR3: CASNYGQGTYNEQFF; D: TRBD1; V: TRBV4-3; size: few; J: TRBJ2-1
DNA: TGTGCCAGCAGCGACGGTCAGGACTATGGCTACACCTTC; CDR3: CASSDGQDYGYTF; D: .; V: TRBV2; size: .; J: TRBJ1-2
DNA: TGTGCCAGCACTCGTTTGGCAGGTCCCTACGAGCAGTACTTC; CDR3: CASTRLAGPYEQYF; D: .; V: TRBV6-2/TRBV6-3; size: few; J: TRBJ2-7
DNA: TGCGCCAGCAGCCAAGAACTTCACGCCAACTCTGAAGCTTTCTTT; CDR3: CASSQELHANSEAFF; D: .; V: TRBV4-3; size: .; J: TRBJ1-1